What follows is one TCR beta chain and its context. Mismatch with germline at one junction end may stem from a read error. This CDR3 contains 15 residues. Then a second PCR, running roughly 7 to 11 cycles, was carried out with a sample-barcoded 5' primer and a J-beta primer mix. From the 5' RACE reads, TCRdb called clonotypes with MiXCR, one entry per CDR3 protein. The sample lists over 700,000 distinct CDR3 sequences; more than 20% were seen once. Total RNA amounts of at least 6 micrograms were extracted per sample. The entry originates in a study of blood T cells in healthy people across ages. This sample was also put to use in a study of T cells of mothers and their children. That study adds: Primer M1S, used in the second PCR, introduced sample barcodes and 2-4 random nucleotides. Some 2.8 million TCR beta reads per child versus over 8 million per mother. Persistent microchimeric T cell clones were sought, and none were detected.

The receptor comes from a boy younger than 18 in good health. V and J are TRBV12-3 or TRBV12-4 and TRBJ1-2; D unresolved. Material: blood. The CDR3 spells CACSPEPSNNYGYTF. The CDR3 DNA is TGTGCCTGCAGCCCGGAGCCGTCCAATAACTATGGCTACACCTTC.